These 18 T cell receptor beta chains were sequenced from one sample in a study of CXCR3-negative and CXCR3-positive naive CD8 T cells (dated by TCRdb to the late 2010s). Broader findings and caveats from the paper: Compared with CXCR3-negative naive cells, CXCR3-positive naive cells had TRB CDR3s with higher hydrophobicity (lower Kidera factor 4), lower energy, and higher strength and volume indices.

Sequencing was carried out with a NextSeq 550. The Human TCR Profiling Kit (MiLaboratory) was used to make UMI-labeled 5' RACE TRB cDNA libraries. Based on TCRdb reprocessing of the reads, there is one entry per CDR3 protein sequence, and DNA is missing. The table for this sample shows 65,000 to 90,000 distinct CDR3 sequences. In total, the top ten clones hold approximately 0.62% of the sample. What these receptors recognize is not known. Source material: naive CXCR3+ CD8+ T cells from blood. Taken with the paper, the label for cell subset or site translates to: CD45RO-CCR7+CD27+CD95- naive CD8+ T cells expressing CXCR3 (TNR3+). All receptors derive from a human donor in good health. Some clones in this sample may be carry-over from other donors' samples.

This chain connects TRBV27 to TRBJ2-7; there is no DNA to check the TCRdb D call of TRBD2. Germline lookup yields CDR1 MNHEY and CDR2 SMNVEV (reference sequence). The length of the CDR3 is 15 residues. The CDR3 loop is CASRGPASASYEQYF.

V usage is TRBV7-2 and J usage is TRBJ1-6; TCRdb gives TRBD1 as the D gene, but with no DNA this cannot be confirmed. This CDR3 has 17 residues. CDR1 is SGHTA, CDR2 FQGNSA, per germline. The chain's CDR3 is CASSLGADSSYNSPLHF.

The chain employs TRBV6-6 and TRBJ2-1; without DNA, the TCRdb call of TRBD1 cannot be checked. Germline lookup yields CDR1 MNHNY and CDR2 SVGAGI (reference sequence). CDR3 length: 13 residues. The CDR3 spells CAATGGLWYEQFF.

This chain connects TRBV7-9 to TRBJ2-1; TCRdb names TRBD2, which stays unverified in the absence of DNA. Germline V gene sequence: CDR1 SEHNR, CDR2 FQNEAQ (reference sequence). The CDR3 runs to 16 residues. CDR3 protein: CASSLVAGAEYNEQFF.

The chain employs TRBV5-1 and TRBJ2-1; the TCRdb D gene call, TRBD2, has no DNA to confirm it. CDR1 is SGHRS, CDR2 YFSETQ, per germline. The CDR3 runs 18 residues. CDR3 sequence: CASSLVSSGCFAYNEQFF. The full variable domain, its missing parts supplied by reference TRBV5-1 and TRBJ2-1, is KAGVTQTPRYLIKTRGQQVTLSCSPISGHRSVSWYQQTPGQGLQFLFEYFSETQRNKGNFPGRFSGRQFSNSRSEMNVSTLELGDSALYLCASSLVSSGCFAYNEQFFGPGTRLTVL.

CDR3: CASSQGPQAGTEAFF. The rearrangement links TRBV4-2 to TRBJ1-1. CDR3 length: 15 amino acids. Per the germline V gene, CDR1 is LGHNA and CDR2 is YNFKEQ.

The J gene is TRBJ2-2, the V gene TRBV3-1. Germline CDR1 and CDR2: LGHDT and YNNKEL (reference sequence). The CDR3 runs 15 residues. CDR3 region: CASSQDPLNTGELFF.

The rearrangement uses TRBV20-1 and TRBJ2-1; TCRdb calls TRBD2, which cannot be checked without DNA. This CDR3 is built from 12 residues. The V gene's germline CDR1 is DFQATT and CDR2 SNEGSKA (reference sequence). CDR3 region: CSKRDARSEQFF.

The chain combines TRBV4-3 with TRBJ2-1. The CDR3 runs to 12 residues. The germline V gene has CDR1 LGHNA and CDR2 YSLEER. CDR3: CASSQDPREQLF.

The chain links TRBV6-2 or TRBV6-3 to TRBJ1-1. Germline values: CDR1 MNHEY, CDR2 SVGEGT. The CDR3 consists of 13 residues. CDR3: CASSYEGNTEAFF.

The CDR3 is CASSYGDRGYLYEQYF. V gene TRBV28 combines with J gene TRBJ2-7; the TRBD1 assignment by TCRdb is unverifiable without DNA. Germline CDR1 is MDHEN and CDR2 is SYDVKM. CDR3 length: 16 amino acids.

The chain has TRBV29-1 and TRBJ2-5. This CDR3 has 13 residues. CDR1 and CDR2 (germline): SQVTM, ANQGSEA. The CDR3 here is CSVEEGVQETQYF.

The rearrangement joins TRBV21-1 to TRBJ2-7; TCRdb proposes TRBD1, but this gene call is untestable without DNA. TRBV21-1 is a listed pseudogene. This CDR3 comprises 19 residues. Here the CDR3 reads CASSKAGGQEGEKIYEQYF.

The chain joins TRBV7-9 to TRBJ1-6. CDR3 length: 14 residues. The germline gives CDR1 SEHNR, CDR2 FQNEAQ (reference sequence). The CDR3: CASRNGAYNSPLHF.

The CDR3 loop is CASSYPSYEQYF. The rearrangement uses TRBV6-2 or TRBV6-3 and TRBJ2-7. The CDR3 length is 12 residues. Germline V gene lookup returns CDR1 MNHEY and CDR2 SVGEGT.

V usage is TRBV7-6 and J usage is TRBJ2-1; TCRdb names TRBD1, which stays unverified in the absence of DNA. The CDR3 runs 14 residues. The germline gives CDR1 SGHVS, CDR2 FNYEAQ. The CDR3 reads CASSLGAGPNEQFF.

The CDR3 is CSVVGMGFREETQYF. The V call is TRBV29-1, the J call TRBJ2-5; the D call of TRBD1 rests on TCRdb alone, since no DNA is present to check it. Looked up from germline, CDR1 is SQVTM and CDR2 is ANQGSEA. The CDR3 contains 15 residues.

The genes are TRBV24-1 and TRBJ2-7. CDR1 and CDR2 (germline): KGHDR, SFDVKD. The CDR3 is made up of 15 amino acids. The CDR3 here is CATSVGGPSSYEQYF.